The next 27 T cell receptor beta chains were all read from a single sample in a study of graft-versus-host responses after intestinal transplantation. What these receptors recognize is not known. The assay was immunoSEQ multiplex PCR, and TCRdb's table has in-frame clones only and misses some. The sample has tens of thousands of clones, 84% seen once. The sequenced sample was unstimulated CD4+ T cells sorted from spleen or lymph node cells, obtained before transplant. Every receptor here comes from a human donor who was the organ donor for an intestinal transplant.

The rearrangement joins TRBV9 to TRBJ2-2; possible D gene TRBD2, 5 bases. V was shortened by 0 bases and J by 5 bases, with 8 bases between the two germline ends. This CDR3 spans 14 amino acids. Per the germline V gene, CDR1 is SGDLS and CDR2 is YYNGEE. The CDR3 is CASSVGRITGELFF. CDR3 DNA: TGTGCCAGCAGCGTAGGGAGGATAACCGGGGAGCTGTTTTTT. Full variable domain (rest looked up from reference TRBV9 and TRBJ2-2): DSGVTQTPKHLITATGQRVTLRCSPRSGDLSVYWYQQSLDQGLQFLIQYYNGEERAKGNILERFSAQQFPDLHSELNLSSLELGDSALYFCASSVGRITGELFFGEGSRLTVL.

This CDR3 is CASSQVYGGGYTF. Here the CDR3 DNA reads TGCGCCAGCAGCCAAGTATACGGAGGTGGCTACACCTTC. This chain uses TRBV4-1 with TRBJ1-2; D is unclear. V was clipped by 1 base and J by 7 bases, with 10 bases between them. CDR1 is MGHRA and CDR2 is YSYEKL in the germline V gene. This CDR3 has 13 residues.

The chain combines TRBV5-6 with TRBJ2-1, with 9 positions matching TRBD2. The CDR3 is made up of 15 amino acids. The V and J ends lost 2 bases and 6 bases, in that order; junction bases with no gene match: 6. Germline loops: CDR1 SGHDT, CDR2 YYEEEE. The CDR3 region is CASSFLAGLGNEQFF. The CDR3 DNA is TGTGCCAGCAGCTTTCTAGCGGGGCTGGGCAATGAGCAGTTCTTC.

The genes are TRBV5-6 and TRBJ2-1; D is undetermined. Trimming took 0 bases from V and 8 from J, leaving 3 bases between them. CDR3 length: 11 residues. Germline V gives CDR1 SGHDT, CDR2 YYEEEE. The CDR3 loop reads CASSLADEQFF. DNA for the CDR3: TGTGCCAGCAGCTTGGCGGATGAGCAGTTCTTC.

This clone was recorded a few times. The same CDR3 is also encoded by other DNA sequences in this sample. J is TRBJ1-5 and V is TRBV2; 7 bases fit TRBD1. Germline V CDR1 and CDR2: SNHLY, FYNNEI. The junction had 6 bases not matched to a gene; V was cut back by 6 bases and J by 4 bases. This CDR3 has 14 residues. The DNA of the CDR3 is TGTGCCAGCAGACTTGGACAGGATAATCAGCCCCAGCATTTT. Its protein product is CASRLGQDNQPQHF.

This rearrangement joins TRBV29-1 to TRBJ2-5, with 9 positions matching TRBD2. The CDR3 covers 15 residues. Trimming at V came to 5 bases and at J to 2 bases, leaving 9 bases not matched to a gene. Germline V gives CDR1 SQVTM, CDR2 ANQGSEA. CDR3 coding DNA: TGCAGCGTTTCGGTGACTAGCGGCCCTCAAGAGACCCAGTACTTC. Translating it yields CSVSVTSGPQETQYF.

The V gene is TRBV4-1, the J gene TRBJ1-2; 8 nucleotides align to TRBD1. With 1 base clipped from V and 8 bases from J, the junction kept 6 bases outside the gene matches. CDR1 is MGHRA, CDR2 YSYEKL, per germline. The length of the CDR3 is 14 residues. CDR3 bases: TGCGCCAGCAGCCAAGCGGACAGGGAGGGAGGCTACACCTTC. It translates to CASSQADREGGYTF.

V and J are TRBV28 and TRBJ1-2; tentative D call: TRBD1 (5 bases). The CDR3 extends over 14 amino acids. CDR1 is MDHEN, CDR2 SYDVKM, per germline. The V and J ends lost 3 bases and 0 bases respectively, with 8 bases between them. CDR3 sequence reads: CASSFRATNYGYTF. The CDR3 DNA reads as TGTGCCAGCAGTTTCAGGGCTACTAACTATGGCTACACCTTC.

CDR3 DNA: TGTGCCAGTAGTATGACAGTTAACTATGGCTACACCTTC. This translates into CASSMTVNYGYTF. The chain combines TRBV19 with TRBJ1-2, with D possibly matching TRBD1 (5 bases). From germline, CDR1 is LNHDA and CDR2 SQIVND (reference sequence). V was shortened by 3 bases and J by 1 base, with 6 bases between the two germline ends. This CDR3 is 13 amino acids long. Full variable domain (rest looked up from reference TRBV19 and TRBJ1-2): DGGITQSPKYLFRKEGQNVTLSCEQNLNHDAMYWYRQDPGQGLRLIYYSQIVNDFQKGDIAEGYSVSREKKESFPLTVTSAQKNPTAFYLCASSMTVNYGYTFGSGTRLTVV.

The J gene is TRBJ2-6, the V gene TRBV18, with 8 bases fitting TRBD1. With 5 bases clipped from V and 2 bases from J, the junction kept 8 bases outside the gene matches. The germline V gene encodes CDR1 KGHSH and CDR2 LQKENI. CDR3 length: 17 residues. The CDR3: CASSNRGSNAGANVLTF. The CDR3 nucleotides read TGTGCCAGCTCAAACAGGGGGTCGAACGCTGGGGCCAACGTCCTGACTTTC.

The chain has TRBV5-1 and TRBJ1-1, with a weak D call TRBD1 (6 bases). V was trimmed by 1 base and J by 1 base, leaving 14 bases between them. CDR3 length equals 16 residues. Per the germline V gene, CDR1 is SGHRS and CDR2 is YFSETQ. Written as DNA, the CDR3 is TGCGCCAGCAGCTTGCCCGGGGGGCTACCGAACACTGAAGCTTTCTTT. It encodes CASSLPGGLPNTEAFF.

The rearrangement links TRBV29-1 to TRBJ1-1; D may be TRBD1 (5 bases). There are 12 residues in the CDR3. Germline CDR1 and CDR2: SQVTM and ANQGSEA. Between the trimmed V and J ends, which lost 6 bases and 1 base, there was a span of 9 bases. CDR3 residues: CSVRGGNTEAFF. The CDR3 region has the DNA TGCAGCGTACGGGGGGGGAACACTGAAGCTTTCTTT.

V gene TRBV30 combines with J gene TRBJ2-7; D is uncertain. Germline lookup yields CDR1 GTSNPN and CDR2 SVGIG (reference sequence). The V and J ends lost 1 base and 0 bases respectively, with 7 bases between them. The CDR3 is made up of 13 amino acids. In nucleotides, the CDR3 is TGTGCCTGGAGTGCAGGCCTCTCCTACGAGCAGTACGTC. The encoded protein is CAWSAGLSYEQYV.

The chain couples TRBV10-2 to TRBJ2-1; the D gene is possibly TRBD2 (6 bases). From germline, CDR1 is WSHSY and CDR2 SAAADI. Trimming pared 1 base from V and 2 bases from J, leaving 12 bases between. The CDR3 has 16 residues. CDR3 bases: TGCGCCAGCAGTGAGTTTCGCGGGGCCGCCTACAATGAGCAGTTCTTC. Translated: CASSEFRGAAYNEQFF.

V is TRBV18 and J is TRBJ1-5, with TRBD1 matching 11 bases. The germline V gene encodes CDR1 KGHSH and CDR2 LQKENI. The CDR3 contains 15 residues. J lost 6 bases, V lost 6 bases, and 7 bases had no gene match. CDR3 amino acids: CASSRTGGVGQPQHF. CDR3 DNA: TGTGCCAGCTCCCGGACAGGGGGCGTCGGTCAGCCCCAGCATTTT.

The V and J genes are TRBV6-5 and TRBJ1-1; D is undetermined. V lost 5 bases, J lost 0 bases, and 7 bases lay in between. CDR1 is MNHEY and CDR2 is SVGAGI in the germline V gene. CDR3 length equals 13 residues. CDR3 loop: CASSRALNTEAFF. CDR3 nucleotides: TGTGCCAGCAGTCGCGCCTTGAACACTGAAGCTTTCTTT.

J is TRBJ1-1 and V is TRBV4-1; 8 bases agree with TRBD1. The CDR3 sequence is 19 residues long. V trimming: 1 base; J trimming: 4 bases; junction bases outside the gene matches: 17. Germline CDR1 is MGHRA and CDR2 is YSYEKL. In DNA, the CDR3 is TGCGCCAGCAGCCAAGGTCCAATCTCCGGACAGGGCGATGGCACTGAAGCTTTCTTT. Encoded protein: CASSQGPISGQGDGTEAFF.

J is TRBJ2-1 and V is TRBV7-9; D gene ambiguous. The germline V and J ends were trimmed by 6 bases and 0 bases, with 12 bases remaining between them. The CDR3 runs to 15 residues. Germline-derived CDR1 and CDR2 are SEHNR and FQNEAQ (reference sequence). This chain's CDR3 is CASRSMLSSYNEQFF. CDR3 in DNA: TGTGCCAGCAGAAGTATGCTGAGCTCCTACAATGAGCAGTTCTTC.

The rearrangement links TRBV27 to TRBJ1-3, with a possible D match to TRBD1 (6 bases). Germline V gene data show CDR1 as MNHEY and CDR2 as SMNVEV (reference sequence). The CDR3 contains 15 residues. V was cut by 0 bases and J by 1 base, with 7 bases left in between. CDR3 in amino acids: CASSLSRGSGNTIYF. Written as DNA, the CDR3 is TGTGCCAGCAGTTTATCTAGGGGGTCTGGAAACACCATATATTTT.

The J gene is TRBJ2-4, the V gene TRBV19; possible D gene TRBD2, 7 bases. V dropped 5 bases and J dropped 0 bases, with 14 bases sitting between them. The CDR3 has 16 residues. In germline, CDR1 is LNHDA, CDR2 SQIVND (reference sequence). The CDR3 loop is CASSRGGEGAKNIQYF. CDR3 nucleotides: TGTGCCAGTAGTCGAGGGGGGGAGGGAGCCAAAAACATTCAGTACTTC. Drawing the rest from reference TRBV19 and TRBJ2-4, the complete variable domain is DGGITQSPKYLFRKEGQNVTLSCEQNLNHDAMYWYRQDPGQGLRLIYYSQIVNDFQKGDIAEGYSVSREKKESFPLTVTSAQKNPTAFYLCASSRGGEGAKNIQYFGAGTRLSVL.

This chain connects TRBV2 to TRBJ1-5; perhaps TRBD1 as D (6 bases). The CDR3 extends over 12 amino acids. CDR1 is SNHLY and CDR2 is FYNNEI in the germline V gene. Trimming cost V 6 bases and J 6 bases, with 9 bases left between them. CDR3 residues: CASRQQGQPQHF. Written as DNA, the CDR3 is TGTGCCAGCAGACAACAGGGTCAGCCCCAGCATTTT.

This sequence joins TRBV2 and TRBJ2-3, with 10 bases fitting TRBD1. This CDR3 region has 14 residues. The V and J ends lost 5 bases and 6 bases, in that order; junction bases with no gene match: 5. Germline V gene data show CDR1 as SNHLY and CDR2 as FYNNEI. The CDR3 is CASSLGTGVDTQYF. The CDR3, as DNA: TGTGCCAGCAGTTTGGGGACAGGGGTTGATACGCAGTATTTT.

V is TRBV19 and J is TRBJ2-3; 7 nucleotides align to TRBD2. The CDR3 contains 15 residues. V lost 2 bases, J lost 2 bases, and 4 bases stayed unmatched. Germline V gives CDR1 LNHDA, CDR2 SQIVND (reference sequence). The CDR3 sequence is CASSILGGTTDTQYF. Written as DNA, the CDR3 is TGTGCCAGTAGTATATTGGGGGGGACCACAGATACGCAGTATTTT.

There are a few counts of this clone. The genes are TRBV9 and TRBJ1-5; D is ambiguous. CDR3 length equals 13 residues. V shed 1 base and J shed 7 bases, with 9 bases lying between them. Looked up from germline, CDR1 is SGDLS and CDR2 is YYNGEE. Here the CDR3 reads CASSVIPGQPQHF. For the CDR3, the DNA is TGTGCCAGCAGCGTAATTCCGGGGCAGCCCCAGCATTTT. Supplemented by reference TRBV9 and TRBJ1-5, the full variable domain reads DSGVTQTPKHLITATGQRVTLRCSPRSGDLSVYWYQQSLDQGLQFLIQYYNGEERAKGNILERFSAQQFPDLHSELNLSSLELGDSALYFCASSVIPGQPQHFGDGTRLSIL.

This clone appeared a few times. The genes are TRBV19 and TRBJ1-2, with D possibly matching TRBD1 (6 bases). V was clipped by 5 bases and J by 8 bases, with 12 bases between them. The CDR3 spans 12 residues. The germline CDR1 and CDR2 sequences are LNHDA and SQIVND (reference sequence). This chain's CDR3 is CASSPQGKGYTF. The CDR3 bases are TGTGCCAGTAGTCCTCAGGGGAAAGGCTACACCTTC.

The chain uses TRBV15 and TRBJ1-1; no reliable D call. Per germline, CDR1 LNHNV and CDR2 YYDKDF (reference sequence). The CDR3 length is 14 residues. Trimming cost V 2 bases and J 1 base, with 8 bases left between them. For the CDR3, the DNA is TGTGCCACCAGCAGACTAACCGAGAACACTGAAGCTTTCTTT. This encodes CATSRLTENTEAFF.

The genes are TRBV5-1 and TRBJ1-6; 7 nucleotides match TRBD1. This CDR3 is 16 amino acids long. CDR1 is SGHRS and CDR2 is YFSETQ in the germline V gene. V shed 4 bases and J 0 bases; nucleotides not matched to a gene: 4. The CDR3: CASSGGDSSYNSPLHF. The CDR3 coding sequence is TGCGCCAGCAGCGGCGGGGACAGCTCCTATAATTCACCCCTCCACTTT.